The clone carrying this T cell receptor beta chain was recorded many times. Its target is unknown. V was pared by 1 base and J by 8 bases, with 19 bases between. This CDR3 region has 16 residues. In germline, CDR1 is SGHRS, CDR2 YFSETQ. Preparation of the TCRbeta library involved a method that used unique molecular identifiers. TCRdb re-called the PCR reads with MiXCR, one entry per CDR3 protein. In the table there are about 200,000 distinct CDR3 sequences, approximately 6.9% of which are singletons. This sample is drawn from a study of T-cell reconstitution after alpha-beta-depleted transplantation in children. Broader study findings: Several hundred expanded graft clones reportedly were the source of alpha-beta T cells about two months after transplant. At day 60, the high TCRbeta diversity found in some patients originated from recipient T cells and thymic progenitors that had survived. Newly made T cells mostly supplied T-cell counts and diversity one year after transplant.

Source: PBMCs, taken before TCRalphabeta/CD19-depleted stem cell transplant. This sequence was found in a boy aged 2 to 9 with acute lymphoblastic leukemia, due to receive a stem cell transplant. The V call is TRBV5-1, the J call TRBJ2-1; possibly TRBD2 for D (6 bases). CDR3 nucleotides: TGCGCCAGCAGCTTGACCGGTCCGGCGGGGAGGCATGAGCAGTTCTTC. Residues: CASSLTGPAGRHEQFF.